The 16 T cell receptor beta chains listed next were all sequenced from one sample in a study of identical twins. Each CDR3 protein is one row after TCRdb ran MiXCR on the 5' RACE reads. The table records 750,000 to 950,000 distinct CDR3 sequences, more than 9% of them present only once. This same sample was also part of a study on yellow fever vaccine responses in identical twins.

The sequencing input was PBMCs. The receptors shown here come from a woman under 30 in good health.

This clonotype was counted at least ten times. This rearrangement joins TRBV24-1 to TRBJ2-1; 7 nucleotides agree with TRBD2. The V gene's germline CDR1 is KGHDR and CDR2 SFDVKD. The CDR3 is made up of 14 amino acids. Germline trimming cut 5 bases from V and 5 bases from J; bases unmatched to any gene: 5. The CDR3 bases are TGTGCCACCAGTGCTACCGGGAGGCACAATGAGCAGTTCTTC. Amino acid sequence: CATSATGRHNEQFF.

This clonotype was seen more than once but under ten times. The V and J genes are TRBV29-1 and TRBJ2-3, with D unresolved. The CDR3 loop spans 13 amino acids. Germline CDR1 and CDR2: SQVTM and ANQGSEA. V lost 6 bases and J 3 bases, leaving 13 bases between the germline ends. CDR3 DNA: TGCAGCGTCAGGACGGAGACAACAGATACGCAGTATTTT. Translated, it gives CSVRTETTDTQYF.

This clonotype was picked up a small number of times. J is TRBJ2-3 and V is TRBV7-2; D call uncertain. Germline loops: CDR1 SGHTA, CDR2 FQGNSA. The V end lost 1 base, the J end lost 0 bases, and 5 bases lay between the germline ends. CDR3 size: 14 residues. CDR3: CASSLGFSTDTQYF. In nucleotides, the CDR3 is TGTGCCAGCAGCTTAGGGTTTAGCACAGATACGCAGTATTTT.

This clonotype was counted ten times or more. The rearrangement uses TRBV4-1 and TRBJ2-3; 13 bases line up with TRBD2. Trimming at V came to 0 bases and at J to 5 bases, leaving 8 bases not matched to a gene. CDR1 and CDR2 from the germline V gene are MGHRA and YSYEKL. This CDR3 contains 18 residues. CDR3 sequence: CASSQDRTSGRAIDTQYF. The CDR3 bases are TGCGCCAGCAGCCAAGATCGAACTAGCGGGAGGGCCATAGATACGCAGTATTTT.

In DNA, the CDR3 is TGTGCCAGCAGTTTCGTTGGACTAGGCTACAATGAGCAGTTCTTC. Protein product: CASSFVGLGYNEQFF. V usage is TRBV12-3 or TRBV12-4 and J usage is TRBJ2-1; 7 nucleotides line up with TRBD2. The CDR3 sequence is 15 residues long. Losses at the gene ends were 3 bases for V and 3 bases for J; bases not matched to a gene: 5.

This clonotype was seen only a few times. CDR3 sequence: CASNLGVYEQYF. As DNA, the CDR3 is TGTGCCAGCAATCTCGGGGTCTACGAGCAGTACTTC. The chain has TRBV28 and TRBJ2-7; a possible D gene is TRBD2 (5 bases). Deletions cut 7 bases from V and 3 bases from J, with 10 bases between. Germline-derived CDR1 and CDR2 are MDHEN and SYDVKM. The CDR3 consists of 12 residues.

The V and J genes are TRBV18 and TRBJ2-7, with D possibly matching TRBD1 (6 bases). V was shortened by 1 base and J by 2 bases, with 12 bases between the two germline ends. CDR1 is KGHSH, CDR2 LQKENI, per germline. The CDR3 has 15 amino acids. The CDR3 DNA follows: TGTGCCAGCTCACCACAGACAGGCCTACCCTACGAGCAGTACGTC. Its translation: CASSPQTGLPYEQYV.

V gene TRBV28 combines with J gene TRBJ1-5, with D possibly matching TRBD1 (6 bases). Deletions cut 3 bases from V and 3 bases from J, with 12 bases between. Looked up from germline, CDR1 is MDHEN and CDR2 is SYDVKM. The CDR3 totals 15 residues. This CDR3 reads CASSFLDRNNQPQHF. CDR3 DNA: TGTGCCAGCAGTTTTCTCGACAGGAACAATCAGCCCCAGCATTTT.

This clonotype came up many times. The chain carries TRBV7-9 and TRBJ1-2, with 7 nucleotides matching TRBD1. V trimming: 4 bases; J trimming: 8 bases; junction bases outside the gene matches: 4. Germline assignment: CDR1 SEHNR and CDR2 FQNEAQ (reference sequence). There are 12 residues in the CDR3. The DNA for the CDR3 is TGTGCCAGCAGCTCCACAGGGGTCGGCTACACCTTC. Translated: CASSSTGVGYTF.

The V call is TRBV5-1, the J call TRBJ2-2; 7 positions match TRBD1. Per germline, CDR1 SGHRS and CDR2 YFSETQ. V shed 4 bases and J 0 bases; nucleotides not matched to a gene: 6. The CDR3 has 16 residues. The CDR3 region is CASSIRQGANTGELFF. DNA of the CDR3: TGCGCCAGCAGCATAAGACAGGGCGCGAACACCGGGGAGCTGTTTTTT. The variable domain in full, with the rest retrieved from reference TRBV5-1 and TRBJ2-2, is KAGVTQTPRYLIKTRGQQVTLSCSPISGHRSVSWYQQTPGQGLQFLFEYFSETQRNKGNFPGRFSGRQFSNSRSEMNVSTLELGDSALYLCASSIRQGANTGELFFGEGSRLTVL.

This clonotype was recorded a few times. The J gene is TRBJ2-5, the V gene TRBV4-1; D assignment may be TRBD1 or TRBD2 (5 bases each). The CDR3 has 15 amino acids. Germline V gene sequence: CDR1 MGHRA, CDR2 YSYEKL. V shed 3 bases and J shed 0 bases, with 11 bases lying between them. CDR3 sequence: CASSHPGRHQETQYF. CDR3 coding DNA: TGCGCCAGCAGCCATCCGGGGCGTCACCAAGAGACCCAGTACTTC.

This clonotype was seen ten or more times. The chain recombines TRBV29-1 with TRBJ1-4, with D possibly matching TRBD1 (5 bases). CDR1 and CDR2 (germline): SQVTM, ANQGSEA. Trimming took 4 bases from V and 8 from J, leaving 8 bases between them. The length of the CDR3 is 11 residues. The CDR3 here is CSVGGVEKLFF. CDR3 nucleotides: TGCAGCGTTGGAGGGGTCGAAAAACTGTTTTTT.

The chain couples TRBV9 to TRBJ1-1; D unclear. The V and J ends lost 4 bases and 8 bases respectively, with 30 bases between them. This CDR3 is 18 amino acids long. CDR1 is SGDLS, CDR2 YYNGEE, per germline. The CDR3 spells CASSTRTGVEPPLGEAFF. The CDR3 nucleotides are TGTGCCAGCAGCACCCGGACCGGAGTAGAGCCACCTCTAGGGGAAGCTTTCTTT. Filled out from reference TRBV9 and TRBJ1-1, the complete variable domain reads DSGVTQTPKHLITATGQRVTLRCSPRSGDLSVYWYQQSLDQGLQFLIQYYNGEERAKGNILERFSAQQFPDLHSELNLSSLELGDSALYFCASSTRTGVEPPLGEAFFGQGTRLTVV.

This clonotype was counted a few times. CDR3 sequence: CASSYSLSGANVLTF. DNA for the CDR3: TGTGCCAGCAGTTACAGTCTCTCTGGGGCCAACGTCCTGACTTTC. The chain carries TRBV6-5 and TRBJ2-6, with no clear D. The CDR3 has 15 amino acids. V lost 2 bases to trimming and J lost 0 bases, with 5 bases between them. Germline values: CDR1 MNHEY, CDR2 SVGAGI.

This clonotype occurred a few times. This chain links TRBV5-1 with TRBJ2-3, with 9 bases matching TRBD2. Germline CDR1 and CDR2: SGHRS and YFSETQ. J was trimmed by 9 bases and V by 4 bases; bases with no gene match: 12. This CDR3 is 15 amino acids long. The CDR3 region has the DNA TGCGCCAGCAGCATCCCGACTAGCGGTAAGGAGACGCAGTATTTT. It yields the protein CASSIPTSGKETQYF.

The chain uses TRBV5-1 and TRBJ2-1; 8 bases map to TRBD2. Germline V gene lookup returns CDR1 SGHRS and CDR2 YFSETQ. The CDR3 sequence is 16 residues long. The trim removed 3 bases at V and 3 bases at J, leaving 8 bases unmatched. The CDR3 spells CASSSNNGRDYNEQFF. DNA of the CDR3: TGCGCCAGCAGCTCAAATAACGGGAGGGACTACAATGAGCAGTTCTTC.